The 19 T cell receptor beta chains in this list originate from one sample, sequenced in a study of beta chain features in type 1 diabetes. Their specific antigens are unknown. The sequenced template was cDNA made from the entire isolated RNA. Method: immunoSEQ multiplex PCR; TCRdb's copy keeps in-frame clones and lacks some. The sample yields hundreds of thousands of clones, roughly 13% seen once. Study-wide results and caveats: Among patients with Type 1 diabetes, TCRB CDR3s were moderately but significantly shorter in every one of the four CD4+ subsets.

The source material was naive CD4+ T cells from blood. The origin of the receptors is a man aged 18 to 30 with type 1 diabetes.

This clone was counted between two and nine times. The chain combines TRBV7-9 with TRBJ1-2; D is undetermined. CDR1 is SEHNR and CDR2 is FQNEAQ in the germline V gene (reference sequence). CDR3 length equals 13 residues. The germline V and J ends were trimmed by 4 bases and 4 bases, with 10 bases remaining between them. In DNA form, the CDR3 reads TGTGCCAGCAGCTCGACTTTGGCCTATGGCTACACCTTC. Translation: CASSSTLAYGYTF.

V usage is TRBV10-3 and J usage is TRBJ1-5; maybe TRBD1 (5 bases). This CDR3 is built from 13 residues. Germline CDR1 ENHRY, CDR2 SYGVKD. V gave up 5 bases and J gave up 4 bases, with 9 bases separating them. Here the CDR3 DNA reads TGTGCCATCAGTCCAGGGTTGAATCAGCCCCAGCATTTT. Its translation is CAISPGLNQPQHF.

A word on this clone: At the DNA level, this CDR3 is encoded by other sequences in the same sample as well. The chain joins TRBV10-3 to TRBJ2-7; D could derive from TRBD1 or TRBD2 (5 bases each). V lost 0 bases and J lost 2, with 5 bases in between. The CDR3 consists of 13 residues. Germline CDR1 and CDR2: ENHRY and SYGVKD. CDR3 DNA sequence: TGTGCCATCAGTGAGTCGGGGGCCTACGAGCAGTACTTC. Its translation: CAISESGAYEQYF.

CDR3 coding DNA: TGTGCCAGCACCCGGGGGGGTTACAATGAGCAGTTCTTC. As protein: CASTRGGYNEQFF. The V and J genes are TRBV7-9 and TRBJ2-1, with TRBD2 matching 8 bases. CDR1 is SEHNR, CDR2 FQNEAQ, per germline (reference sequence). V lost 7 bases, J lost 4 bases, and 3 bases stayed unmatched. The CDR3 is 13 amino acids.

This clone was detected a few times. The genes are TRBV28 and TRBJ2-7; D is unclear. CDR3 length equals 13 residues. Germline V gives CDR1 MDHEN, CDR2 SYDVKM. Trimming took 4 bases from V and 3 from J, leaving 10 bases between them. CDR3 nucleotides: TGTGCCAGCAGTTGGGCGATGGGCTACGAGCAGTACTTC. It codes for CASSWAMGYEQYF.

CDR3 sequence (DNA): TGTGCCAGCAAAACCGTACAGGGAGGGAATCAGCCCCAGCATTTT. Translating it yields CASKTVQGGNQPQHF. V and J are TRBV6-5 and TRBJ1-5; D may be TRBD1 (6 bases). Germline loops: CDR1 MNHEY, CDR2 SVGAGI. Trimming shortened V by 7 bases and J by 4 bases, and 17 bases separated the two germline ends. This CDR3 spans 15 amino acids.

The chain links TRBV7-6 to TRBJ2-2; 10 bases map to TRBD2. V shed 1 base and J 5 bases; nucleotides not matched to a gene: 1. Per the germline V gene, CDR1 is SGHVS and CDR2 is FNYEAQ. The CDR3 has 15 amino acids. Here the CDR3 DNA reads TGTGCCAGCAGCTTAGGACTAGCGGGTACCGGGGAGCTGTTTTTT. Encoded protein: CASSLGLAGTGELFF.

The rearrangement joins TRBV7-9 to TRBJ2-7, with TRBD2 identical over 10 bases. V was clipped by 2 bases and J by 2 bases; unmatched bases: 3. Germline lookup yields CDR1 SEHNR and CDR2 FQNEAQ (reference sequence). The CDR3 runs 15 residues. The CDR3 DNA reads as TGTGCCAGCAGCTTACTAGCGGGGGAGACCTACGAGCAGTACTTC. Translation: CASSLLAGETYEQYF.

The V gene is TRBV6-1, the J gene TRBJ1-2; D ambiguous. Trimming took 0 bases from V and 4 from J, leaving 18 bases between them. Germline V gene sequence: CDR1 MNHNS, CDR2 SASEGT. The CDR3 is made up of 17 amino acids. The CDR3 nucleotides are TGTGCCAGCAGTGAAGCGTCGGCGGACCCGGGAGGCTATGGCTACACCTTC. Encoded protein: CASSEASADPGGYGYTF.

The rearrangement joins TRBV18 to TRBJ1-6; D is undetermined. Trimming shortened V by 8 bases and J by 12 bases, and 20 bases separated the two germline ends. Germline V gene sequence: CDR1 KGHSH, CDR2 LQKENI. The CDR3 covers 14 residues. CDR3 nucleotide sequence: TGTGCCAGCAAACCGGGCCGTGACCCAGGACCCCTCCACTTT. It translates to CASKPGRDPGPLHF.

This clone was counted a few times. The chain links TRBV30 to TRBJ2-5; TRBD2 aligns across 11 bases. Germline-derived CDR1 and CDR2 are GTSNPN and SVGIG (reference sequence). Trimming at V came to 2 bases and at J to 5 bases, leaving 16 bases not matched to a gene. CDR3 length: 18 residues. The CDR3 spells CAWSLGLAGGLGQETQYF. DNA of the CDR3: TGTGCCTGGAGTCTGGGGCTAGCGGGGGGCCTCGGCCAGGAGACCCAGTACTTC.

This clone occurred a few times. The chain has TRBV29-1 and TRBJ1-5; the match to TRBD1 covers 8 bases. The length of the CDR3 is 12 residues. Germline V gives CDR1 SQVTM, CDR2 ANQGSEA. Trimming removed 6 bases from V and 4 bases from J; junction bases left unmatched: 2. CDR3 bases: TGCAGCGTCCGACAGGGGAATCAGCCCCAGCATTTT. Protein product: CSVRQGNQPQHF.

This clone occurred a few times. J is TRBJ2-7 and V is TRBV7-9; D unclear. Germline V lookup: CDR1 SEHNR, CDR2 FQNEAQ (reference sequence). This CDR3 is 13 amino acids long. Deletions cut 1 base from V and 3 bases from J, with 7 bases between. This chain's CDR3 is CASSLDIYYEQYF. CDR3 nucleotide sequence: TGTGCCAGCAGCTTAGACATCTACTACGAGCAGTACTTC.

The chain recombines TRBV30 with TRBJ2-2; D is perhaps TRBD2 (5 bases). The length of the CDR3 is 14 residues. In germline, CDR1 is GTSNPN, CDR2 SVGIG (reference sequence). V was pared by 8 bases and J by 5 bases, with 18 bases between. CDR3 protein: CARNTYRDTGELFF. Written as DNA, the CDR3 is TGTGCCAGGAACACTTATCGGGATACCGGGGAGCTGTTTTTT.

In this sample, this clone turned up a few times. The J gene is TRBJ1-1, the V gene TRBV7-8; D not certain. Looked up from germline, CDR1 is SGHVS and CDR2 is FQNEAQ. CDR3 length equals 14 residues. The V gene lost 5 bases and the J gene lost 6 bases, with 16 bases spanning the gap. The CDR3 spells CASSPAPSLPEAFF. CDR3 nucleotides: TGTGCCAGCAGCCCCGCCCCGTCGTTACCTGAAGCTTTCTTT. Together with reference TRBV7-8 and TRBJ1-1, the CDR3 gives the full variable domain: GAGVSQSPRYKVAKRGQDVALRCDPISGHVSLFWYQQALGQGPEFLTYFQNEAQLDKSGLPSDRFFAERPEGSVSTLKIQRTQQEDSAVYLCASSPAPSLPEAFFGQGTRLTVV.

This clone was seen a handful of times. The chain is built from TRBV30 and TRBJ1-6; unclear D gene. Germline V gene sequence: CDR1 GTSNPN, CDR2 SVGIG (reference sequence). V shed 4 bases and J shed 9 bases, with 16 bases lying between them. The CDR3 is 14 amino acids. The CDR3 loop reads CAWNLAGFSSPLHF. The CDR3 nucleotides read TGTGCCTGGAATCTGGCGGGGTTTAGTTCACCCCTCCACTTT.

Of note for this clone: The sample has other DNA sequences that encode this CDR3 too. The chain recombines TRBV7-2 with TRBJ2-5; the match to TRBD2 covers 7 bases. CDR1 is SGHTA and CDR2 is FQGNSA in the germline V gene. The CDR3 spans 15 residues. The trim removed 1 base at V and 5 bases at J, leaving 7 bases unmatched. Here the CDR3 reads CASSLVGGGAETQYF. CDR3 DNA: TGTGCCAGCAGCTTAGTAGGCGGGGGTGCGGAGACCCAGTACTTC.

The sample holds a few counts of this clone. The J gene is TRBJ1-1, the V gene TRBV7-2; no definite D call. The germline CDR1 and CDR2 sequences are SGHTA and FQGNSA. The CDR3 has 15 amino acids. Trimming shortened V by 5 bases and J by 2 bases, and 15 bases separated the two germline ends. CDR3 nucleotide sequence: TGTGCCAGCAGCCCCTGGGGAGCTATAAACACTGAAGCTTTCTTT. The encoded protein is CASSPWGAINTEAFF.

The chain links TRBV10-3 to TRBJ1-2; D unresolved. V was cut by 7 bases and J by 7 bases, with 19 bases left in between. The CDR3 contains 14 residues. Germline V gene sequence: CDR1 ENHRY, CDR2 SYGVKD. The CDR3 sequence is CAITGHAAGSGYTF. Here the CDR3 DNA reads TGTGCCATCACCGGCCACGCGGCAGGTAGTGGCTACACCTTC.